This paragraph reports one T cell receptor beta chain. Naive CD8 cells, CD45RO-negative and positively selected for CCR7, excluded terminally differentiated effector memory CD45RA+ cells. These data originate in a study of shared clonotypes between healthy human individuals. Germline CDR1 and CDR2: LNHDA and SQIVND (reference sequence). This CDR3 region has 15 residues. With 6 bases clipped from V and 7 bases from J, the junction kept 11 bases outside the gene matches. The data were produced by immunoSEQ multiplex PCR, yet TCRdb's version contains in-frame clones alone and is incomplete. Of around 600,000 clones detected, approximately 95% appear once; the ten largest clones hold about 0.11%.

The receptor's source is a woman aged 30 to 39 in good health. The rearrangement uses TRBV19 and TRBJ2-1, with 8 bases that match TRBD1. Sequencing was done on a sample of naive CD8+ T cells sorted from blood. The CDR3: CASSPLAGGRNEQFF. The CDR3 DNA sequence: TGTGCCAGTAGCCCTTTGGCAGGGGGCCGGAATGAGCAGTTCTTC.